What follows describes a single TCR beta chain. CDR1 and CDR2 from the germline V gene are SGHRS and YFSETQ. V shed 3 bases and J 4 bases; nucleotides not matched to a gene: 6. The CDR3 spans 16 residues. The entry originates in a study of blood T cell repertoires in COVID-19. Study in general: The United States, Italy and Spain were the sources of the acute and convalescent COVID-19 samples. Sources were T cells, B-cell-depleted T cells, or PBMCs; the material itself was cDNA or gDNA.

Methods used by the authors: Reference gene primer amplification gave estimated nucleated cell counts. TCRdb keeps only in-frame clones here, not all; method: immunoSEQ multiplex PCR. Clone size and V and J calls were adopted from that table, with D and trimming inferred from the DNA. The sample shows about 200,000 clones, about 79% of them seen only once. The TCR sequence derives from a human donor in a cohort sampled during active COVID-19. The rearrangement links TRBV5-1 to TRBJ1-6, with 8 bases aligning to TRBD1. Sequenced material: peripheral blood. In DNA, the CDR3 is TGCGCCAGCAGCTCACGGACAGGGCTTTATAATTCACCCCTCCACTTT. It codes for CASSSRTGLYNSPLHF.